This T cell receptor beta chain was documented in a study of cytomegalovirus exposure and HLA in healthy donors. Study-level information: Early release data held tens of millions of unique TCRs from HLA-typed donors.

The study ran its PCR with 60 Vbeta and 13 Jbeta primers. Generated by immunoSEQ multiplex PCR, the TCRdb table keeps only in-frame clones and is missing some. The repertoire holds 97,000 or so clones, with roughly 70% as singletons. This clone has a handful of counts. Its target is unknown. Per the germline V gene, CDR1 is SGDLS and CDR2 is YYNGEE. The CDR3 extends over 13 amino acids. J lost 3 bases, V lost 4 bases, and 3 bases had no gene match. Study-wide results and limits: Highly shared sequence variants in one cluster were likely a sequencing artifact. A later analysis appeared to link common viral pathogens to several of the most significant clusters. A list of 164 TCR beta chains associated with cytomegalovirus was given.

This chain joins TRBV9 and TRBJ2-7, with TRBD1 matching 8 bases. The TCR sequence derives from a man aged 45-65 years in good health and CMV-seronegative. The specimen sequenced was PBMCs. For the CDR3, the DNA is TGTGCCAGCAGCCCGACAGGGGACTACGAGCAGTACTTC. Protein product: CASSPTGDYEQYF.